This TCR beta chain was sequenced for a study of regulatory T cells in long-lasting Graves disease. The overall study: Freshly diagnosed Graves' patients had used antithyroid drugs for under 3 months.

Ten or more counts support this clonotype. Construction of TCR beta libraries relied on iRepertoire HTBI primers and on Arm-PCR targeting CDR3 regions. Methods used by the authors: The samples yielded approximately 62 TRBV and roughly 15 TRBJ segments. One entry per CDR3 protein, called by TCRdb with MiXCR from the multiplex PCR reads. Clone size and V and J calls follow TCRdb, not the original study. The sample holds around 400,000 distinct CDR3 sequences, about 12% seen once. Germline lookup yields CDR1 SGHRS and CDR2 YFSETQ. V lost 7 bases and J lost 4; bases outside the gene matches: 16. The length of the CDR3 is 17 residues. Documented time point: newly diagnosed GD, antithyroid drugs for less than 3 months. From RNA extracted from PBMCs, the TCR library was made. These data also formed part of another study, on T cells in Graves' hyperthyroidism and ophthalmopathy. That publication notes: Each patient was aged 18 to 65 and had newly diagnosed hyperthyroidism of under 2 months' duration. The study used the HTBI primer set for a first-round RT-PCR of the TCR CDR3.

The rearrangement joins TRBV5-1 to TRBJ2-1; TRBD1 aligns across 8 bases. Here the sequenced sample was peripheral blood mononuclear cells (PBMCs), taken at new diagnosis, from a patient treated with antithyroid drugs. This sequence was found in a woman under 30 with Graves disease. For the CDR3, the DNA is TGCGCCAGCCGAAACAGGGGGTCTAACCTTATATACAATGAGCAGTTCTTC. Translating it yields CASRNRGSNLIYNEQFF.